A single sample is the source of the 13 T cell receptor beta chains below, sequenced in a study of monozygotic twins with inflammatory bowel disease. No DNA is given; TCRdb re-called the 5' RACE reads and lists each CDR3 protein once. The ten top clones account for approximately 2.3%, within a sample of 400,000 to 500,000 distinct CDR3 sequences. Sequenced sample: blood. The source is a human donor with ulcerative colitis or Crohn's disease, or a healthy co-twin of an affected twin (not recorded which).

This rearrangement joins TRBV7-9 to TRBJ1-2; the TCRdb call, TRBD1, lacks DNA for checking. The CDR3 is made up of 15 amino acids. The germline gives CDR1 SEHNR, CDR2 FQNEAQ (reference sequence). CDR3 protein: CASSLLGVGKYGYTF.

V gene TRBV28 combines with J gene TRBJ1-1. Germline-derived CDR1 and CDR2 are MDHEN and SYDVKM. The length of the CDR3 is 12 residues. The CDR3 spells CASSLISDEAFF.

The V gene is TRBV7-2, the J gene TRBJ1-5; TCRdb gives TRBD1 as the D gene, but with no DNA this cannot be confirmed. The CDR3 runs 14 residues. CDR1 SGHTA and CDR2 FQGNSA come from the germline V gene. CDR3 loop: CASSLTGGGQPQHF.

This chain connects TRBV5-4 to TRBJ1-1. The CDR3 loop spans 15 amino acids. Germline CDR1 is SGHNT and CDR2 is YYREEE (reference sequence). CDR3 in amino acids: CASSSPEEGGTEAFF.

V usage is TRBV20-1 and J usage is TRBJ2-1. The CDR3 runs to 12 residues. CDR1 DFQATT and CDR2 SNEGSKA come from the germline V gene (reference sequence). This chain's CDR3 is CSARDSEHWQFF.

The chain employs TRBV28 and TRBJ2-1; TCRdb proposes TRBD2, but this gene call is untestable without DNA. CDR1 is MDHEN, CDR2 SYDVKM, per germline. The length of the CDR3 is 15 residues. This CDR3 is CASSTPGLADNEQFF.

This chain connects TRBV29-1 to TRBJ1-5; the D call of TRBD1 rests on TCRdb alone, since no DNA is present to check it. The CDR3 covers 13 residues. Germline-derived CDR1 and CDR2 are SQVTM and ANQGSEA. The CDR3 reads CSAGTGVNQPQHF. Full variable domain (rest looked up from reference TRBV29-1 and TRBJ1-5): SAVISQKPSRDICQRGTSLTIQCQVDSQVTMMFWYRQQPGQSLTLIATANQGSEATYESGFVIDKFPISRPNLTFSTLTVSNMSPEDSSIYLCSAGTGVNQPQHFGDGTRLSIL.

The chain uses TRBV20-1 and TRBJ1-1. This CDR3 is built from 12 residues. CDR1 is DFQATT and CDR2 is SNEGSKA in the germline V gene (reference sequence). CDR3 amino acids: CSASVLNTEAFF.

The chain has TRBV5-1 and TRBJ2-5; lacking DNA, the TRBD1 call made by TCRdb goes unchecked. Germline V lookup: CDR1 SGHRS, CDR2 YFSETQ. The CDR3 is 15 residues long. CDR3 sequence reads: CASSLAGAYGETQYF.

The chain carries TRBV28 and TRBJ2-3; the D gene TCRdb calls, TRBD2, cannot be checked with no DNA. The germline V gene has CDR1 MDHEN and CDR2 SYDVKM. CDR3 length equals 14 residues. The chain's CDR3 is CASSGTPGVDTQYF.

The V call is TRBV7-9, the J call TRBJ1-2; absent DNA, TCRdb's TRBD1 call cannot be checked. This CDR3 is 17 amino acids long. CDR1 is SEHNR and CDR2 is FQNEAQ in the germline V gene (reference sequence). This CDR3 is CASSLDLSGQGSSGYTF.

This chain links TRBV5-1 with TRBJ2-3; TCRdb's D call, TRBD2, is unchecked because there is no DNA. Germline assignment: CDR1 SGHRS and CDR2 YFSETQ. The CDR3 sequence is 15 residues long. The CDR3 loop reads CASSLGGLSTDTQYF.

The genes are TRBV11-1 and TRBJ2-1; the D call of TRBD2 rests on TCRdb alone, since no DNA is present to check it. Germline loops: CDR1 SGHAT, CDR2 FQDESV (reference sequence). The CDR3 extends over 18 amino acids. CDR3 region: CASSPPLLLAGVGNEQFF. Complete variable domain (other parts from reference TRBV11-1 and TRBJ2-1): EAEVAQSPRYKITEKSQAVAFWCDPISGHATLYWYRQILGQGPELLVQFQDESVVDDSQLPKDRFSAERLKGVDSTLKIQPAELGDSAMYLCASSPPLLLAGVGNEQFFGPGTRLTVL.